This T cell receptor beta chain appears in the sequencing data of a study of chemoradiotherapy in HPV16-positive cancers. Sequenced by immunoSEQ multiplex PCR; TCRdb stores in-frame clones only, minus some. Here the sample spans around 4,400 clones, 90% being singletons. The sequences come from tumor tissue, collected from a patient who underwent chemoradiotherapy. The receptor was isolated from a human donor with HPV-associated anogenital cancer.

The CDR3 region is CASSGSGQVNTEAFF. The CDR3 DNA reads TGTGCCAGCAGCGGGTCGGGACAGGTGAACACTGAAGCTTTCTTT. This sequence joins TRBV11-1 and TRBJ1-1, with 8 positions matching TRBD1. In germline, CDR1 is SGHAT, CDR2 FQDESV (reference sequence). V gave up 5 bases and J gave up 0 bases; unmatched junction bases: 5. The CDR3 sequence is 15 residues long.